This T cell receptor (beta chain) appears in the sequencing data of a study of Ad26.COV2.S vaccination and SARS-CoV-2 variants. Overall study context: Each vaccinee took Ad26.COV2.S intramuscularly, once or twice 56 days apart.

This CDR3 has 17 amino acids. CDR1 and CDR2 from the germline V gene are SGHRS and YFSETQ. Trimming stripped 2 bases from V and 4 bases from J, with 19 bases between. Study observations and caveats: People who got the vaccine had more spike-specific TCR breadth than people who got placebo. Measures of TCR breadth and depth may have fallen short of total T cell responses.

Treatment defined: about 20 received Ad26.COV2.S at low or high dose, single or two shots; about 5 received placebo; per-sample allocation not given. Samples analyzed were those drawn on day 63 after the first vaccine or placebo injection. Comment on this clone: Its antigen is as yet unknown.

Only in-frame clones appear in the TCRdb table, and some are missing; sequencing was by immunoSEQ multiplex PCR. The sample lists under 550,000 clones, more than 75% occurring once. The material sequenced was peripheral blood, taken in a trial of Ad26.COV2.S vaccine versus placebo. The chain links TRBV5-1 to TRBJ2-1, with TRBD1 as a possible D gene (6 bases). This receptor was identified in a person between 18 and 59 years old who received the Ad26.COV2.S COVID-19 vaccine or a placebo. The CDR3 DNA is TGCGCCAGCAGCTTACAGGGTCGAGAGGGAGCTTACAATGAGCAGTTCTTC. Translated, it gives CASSLQGREGAYNEQFF. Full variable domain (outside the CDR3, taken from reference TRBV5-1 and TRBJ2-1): KAGVTQTPRYLIKTRGQQVTLSCSPISGHRSVSWYQQTPGQGLQFLFEYFSETQRNKGNFPGRFSGRQFSNSRSEMNVSTLELGDSALYLCASSLQGREGAYNEQFFGPGTRLTVL.